A single T cell receptor beta chain is shown here with its context. What it binds is not known. Amplification of TCR beta CDR3 regions used RNA transcripts. HTBI primers served in a first-round RT-PCR, which a second-round multiplex PCR followed. TCRdb reprocessed the multiplex PCR reads with MiXCR, giving one entry per CDR3 protein. Of 660,000 or so distinct CDR3 sequences listed, approximately 39% were seen once; the top ten hold 3% to 3.5%. These data belong to a study of Graves' ophthalmopathy and Graves' hyperthyroidism. Study background: At initial diagnosis, peripheral blood was obtained, and this preceded any treatment.

Patients were excluded if they had other autoimmune diseases or uncontrolled infections, and likewise if pregnancy or lactation applied. CDR1 is LNHDA and CDR2 is SQIVND in the germline V gene (reference sequence). The junction had 9 bases not matched to a gene; V was cut back by 5 bases and J by 0 bases. The CDR3 is 16 amino acids. Overall study results and limits: With a specificity of 72.22% and a sensitivity of 70.59%, the model predicted ophthalmopathy progression.

The clonotype comes from an adult man with Graves' ophthalmopathy. The chain combines TRBV19 with TRBJ2-5; 7 bases match TRBD2. Source material: peripheral blood. As DNA, the CDR3 is TGTGCCAGTAGTGTCAATCTAGCGGCGAACCAAGAGACCCAGTACTTC. Translation: CASSVNLAANQETQYF.